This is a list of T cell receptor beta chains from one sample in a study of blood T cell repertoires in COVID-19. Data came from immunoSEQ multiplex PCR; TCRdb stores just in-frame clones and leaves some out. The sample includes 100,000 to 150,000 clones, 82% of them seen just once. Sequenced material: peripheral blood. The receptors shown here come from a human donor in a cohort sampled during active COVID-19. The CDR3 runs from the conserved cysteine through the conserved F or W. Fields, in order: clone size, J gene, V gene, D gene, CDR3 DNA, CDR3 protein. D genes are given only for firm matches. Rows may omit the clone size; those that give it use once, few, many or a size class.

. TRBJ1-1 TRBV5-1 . TGCGCCAGCAGCCAGAACACTGAAGCTTTCTTT CASSQNTEAFF
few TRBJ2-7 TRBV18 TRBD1 TGTGCCAGCTCACCGTCGGGACAGGGTGCCTCCGAGCAGTACTTC CASSPSGQGASEQYF
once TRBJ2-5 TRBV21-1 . TGTGCCAGCAGCAAAGAATCGGGGGAGACCCAGTACTTC CASSKESGETQYF
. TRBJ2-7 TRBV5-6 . TGTGCCAGCAGCTTGGAACTGAGCTCCTACGAGCAGTACTTC CASSLELSSYEQYF
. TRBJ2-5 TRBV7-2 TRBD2 TGTGCCAGCAGCTTAGGACTAACTAGCGGGGGAGAAGAGACCCAGTACTTC CASSLGLTSGGEETQYF
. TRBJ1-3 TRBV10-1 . TGCGCCAGCAGTGAAGGGACCGGGAGCTCTGGAAACACCATATATTTT CASSEGTGSSGNTIYF
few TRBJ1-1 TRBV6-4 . TGTGCCAGCAGTGACGGGGCGAACACTGAAGCTTTCTTT CASSDGANTEAFF
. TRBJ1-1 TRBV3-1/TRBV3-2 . TGTGCCAGCAGCCACGTCGGGAACACTGAAGCTTTCTTT CASSHVGNTEAFF
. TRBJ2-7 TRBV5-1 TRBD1 TGCGCCAGCAGCGAACCGGGGACAGGGGGCTACGAGCAGTACTTC CASSEPGTGGYEQYF
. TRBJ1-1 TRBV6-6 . TGTGCCAGCAGCGCACAGCCGAACACTGAAGCTTTCTTT CASSAQPNTEAFF
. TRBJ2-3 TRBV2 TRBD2 TGTGCCAGCAGCCGATTACCGGGACTAGCGGGGGGTGGTACAGATACGCAGTATTTT CASSRLPGLAGGGTDTQYF
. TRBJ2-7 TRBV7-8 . TGTGCCAGCAGCTTAGTGGCCAGCTCCTACGAGCAGTACTTC CASSLVASSYEQYF
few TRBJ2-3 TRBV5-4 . TGTGCCAGCAGCTTGGTGCCTGGAGGCACAGATACGCAGTATTTT CASSLVPGGTDTQYF
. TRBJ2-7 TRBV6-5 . TGTGCCACGACGAGGGGGGGCCCCTACGAGCAGTACTTC CATTRGGPYEQYF
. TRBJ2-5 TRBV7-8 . TGTGCCAGCAGCTTAGGGGCCCGAATGGAGACCCAGTACTTC CASSLGARMETQYF
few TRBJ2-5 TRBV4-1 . TGCGCCAGCAGCCCAGGGCGAGAGGCCCAAGAGACCCAGTACTTC CASSPGREAQETQYF
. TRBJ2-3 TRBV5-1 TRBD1 TGCGCCAGCAGCTTGGGGGGACAGCGCACAGATACGCAGTATTTT CASSLGGQRTDTQYF
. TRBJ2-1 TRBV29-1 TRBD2 TGCAGCGTAGAGGGACTATACAATGAGCAGTTCTTC CSVEGLYNEQFF
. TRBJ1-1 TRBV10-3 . TGTGCCATCAGTGAAGGGACTCCGGAAGCTTTCTTT CAISEGTPEAFF
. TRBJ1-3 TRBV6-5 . TGTGCCAGTCTTGGGACATCTGGAAACACCATATATTTT CASLGTSGNTIYF
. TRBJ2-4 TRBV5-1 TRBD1 TGCGCCAGCAGCCCCAGGACAGGGTTAGCCAAAAACATTCAGTACTTC CASSPRTGLAKNIQYF
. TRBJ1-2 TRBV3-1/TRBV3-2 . TGTGCCAGCAGCCCTGACAGATATGGCTACACCTTC CASSPDRYGYTF
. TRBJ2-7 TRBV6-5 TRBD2 TGTGCCAGCAGCCCGGGAGGGGTCTCGAACGAGCAGTACTTC CASSPGGVSNEQYF
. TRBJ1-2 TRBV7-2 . TGTGCCAGCAGCTCCCCTCAGGGGTGGACCTATGGCTACACCTTC CASSSPQGWTYGYTF
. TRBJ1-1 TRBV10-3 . TGTGCCACACGGGGAGACCGATTGAACACTGAAGCTTTCTTT CATRGDRLNTEAFF
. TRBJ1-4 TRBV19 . TGTGCCAGTAGTATACCCGGTCCCGTTATAATGAAAAGACTGTTTTTT CASSIPGPVIMKRLFF
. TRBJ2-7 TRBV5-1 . TGCGCCAGCAGCTTAGGGACTGAGCCCTACGAGCAGTACTTC CASSLGTEPYEQYF
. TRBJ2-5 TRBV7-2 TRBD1 TGTGCCAGCAGCCGGGGACAGGGCAGAGAGACCCAGTACTTC CASSRGQGRETQYF
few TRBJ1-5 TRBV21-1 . TGTGCCAGCACCGGACAGGAGGGACAGCCCCAGCATTTT CASTGQEGQPQHF
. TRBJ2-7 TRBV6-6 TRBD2 TGTGCCAGCAGTCCTCCATCAGCGGGGGGGCACTACGAGCAGTACTTC CASSPPSAGGHYEQYF
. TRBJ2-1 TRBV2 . TGTGCCAGTTGCGGCCAGGAGGGCGGCGAGCAGTTCTTC CASCGQEGGEQFF
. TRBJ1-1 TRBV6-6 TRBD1 TGTGCCAGCAGACCAGGGGGTTTCAACACTGAAGCTTTCTTT CASRPGGFNTEAFF
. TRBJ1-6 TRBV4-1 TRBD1 TGCGCCAGCAGCCAATCCGGGACAGGGGGTTCTGGGTATAATTCACCCCTCCACTTT CASSQSGTGGSGYNSPLHF
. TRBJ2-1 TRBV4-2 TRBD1 TGTGCCAGCAGCCAAGTTGGACAGGCTCCTTACAATGAGCAGTTCTTC CASSQVGQAPYNEQFF
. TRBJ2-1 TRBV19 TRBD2 TGTGCCAGTGGATTTAGCGGGGGGGCAGAGTCCAATGAGCAGTTCTTC CASGFSGGAESNEQFF
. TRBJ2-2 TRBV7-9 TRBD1 TGTGCCAGCAGCTCGGGACAGGGGAACACCGGGGAGCTGTTTTTT CASSSGQGNTGELFF
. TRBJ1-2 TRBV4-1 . TGCGCCAGCAGCCCAACTCTACCCCCCGGAGCTAACTATGGCTACACCTTC CASSPTLPPGANYGYTF
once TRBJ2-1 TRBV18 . TGTGCCAGCTCCCTCAAGACACCCAACAATGAGCAGTTCTTC CASSLKTPNNEQFF
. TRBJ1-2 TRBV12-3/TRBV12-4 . TGTGCCAGCAGTTCACATTCGGGCTATGGCTACACCTTC CASSSHSGYGYTF
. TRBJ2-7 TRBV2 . TGTGCCAGCAACCAGGGTGCCTACGAGCAGTACTTC CASNQGAYEQYF
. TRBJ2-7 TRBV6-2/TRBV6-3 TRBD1 TGTGCCAGCAGCTTCCTGGGACAGGGGGCCTACGAGCAGTACTTC CASSFLGQGAYEQYF
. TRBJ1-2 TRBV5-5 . TGTGCCAGCAGCCTCGGGATTGAGACTCTCAACTATGGCTACACCTTC CASSLGIETLNYGYTF
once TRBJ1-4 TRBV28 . TGTGCCAGCAGTTTAATGGGGGCGGCTAATGAAAAACTGTTTTTT CASSLMGAANEKLFF
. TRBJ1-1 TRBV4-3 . TGCGCCAGCAGCCAAGACACAGGTCCGAACACTGAAGCTTTCTTT CASSQDTGPNTEAFF
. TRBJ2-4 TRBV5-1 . TGCGCCAGCAGCTCAGGGGAAATCGGAAACATTCAGTACTTC CASSSGEIGNIQYF
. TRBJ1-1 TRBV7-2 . TGTGCCAGCAGCTTATTGGTCGGTTCAATGAACACTGAAGCTTTCTTT CASSLLVGSMNTEAFF
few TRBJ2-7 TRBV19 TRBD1 TGTGCCAGTAGTGAAGACAGGGCCCCCAGCTCCTACGAGCAGTACTTC CASSEDRAPSSYEQYF
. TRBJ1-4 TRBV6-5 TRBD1 TGTGCCAGCAGGGCAGGGGGCGGGCGTGAAAAACTGTTTTTT CASRAGGGREKLFF
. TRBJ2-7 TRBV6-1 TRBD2 TGTGCCAGCAGTGTTACAAGCGGGGGGGGAACCTACGAGCAGTACTTC CASSVTSGGGTYEQYF
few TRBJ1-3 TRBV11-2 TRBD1 TGTGCCAGCAGCTCCCCCGGGACAGGTGGAAACACCATATATTTT CASSSPGTGGNTIYF
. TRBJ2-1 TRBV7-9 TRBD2 TGTGCCAGCAGCCAGCCCATGCGGGGGGGCCAGGAGCAGTTCTTC CASSQPMRGGQEQFF
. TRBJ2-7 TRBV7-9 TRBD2 TGTGCCAGCAGCTTAGCGGGGCGGGGGGGAACCTACGAGCAGTACTTC CASSLAGRGGTYEQYF
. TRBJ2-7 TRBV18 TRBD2 TGTGCCAGCTCACCACCCGGACTAGCTATCGCCTTGTACGAGCAGTACTTC CASSPPGLAIALYEQYF
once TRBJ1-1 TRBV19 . TGTGCCAGTGCTGGGGAGTATACAAACACTGAAGCTTTCTTT CASAGEYTNTEAFF
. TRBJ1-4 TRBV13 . TGTGCCAGCAGCCCCGGGACAAGGAATGAAAAACTGTTTTTT CASSPGTRNEKLFF